The 14 T cell receptor beta chains presented below share a single source sample, sequenced in a study of CD8+ T cells in alopecia areata. Specified treatment: oral pan-JAK inhibitor, 5-10 mg twice daily. RNA extraction was followed by reverse transcription into cDNA, which acted as the sequencing template. Only in-frame clones appear in the TCRdb table, and some are missing; sequencing was by immunoSEQ multiplex PCR. The sample has around 150,000 clones, roughly 82% seen once; the top ten hold 20% to 30%. Sequenced material: CD8+ T cells sorted from blood, taken at week 4, from a patient treated with tofacitinib. These receptors all come from a human donor with alopecia areata.

The chain joins TRBV7-9 to TRBJ2-7; no reliable D call. The V end lost 3 bases, the J end lost 3 bases, and 9 bases lay between the germline ends. The CDR3 length is 13 residues. The V gene's germline CDR1 is SEHNR and CDR2 FQNEAQ (reference sequence). DNA for the CDR3: TGTGCCAGCAGCTTTGGCAGTAACTACGAGCAGTACTTC. Protein product: CASSFGSNYEQYF. The full variable domain, completed using reference TRBV7-9 and TRBJ2-7, is DTGVSQNPRHKITKRGQNVTFRCDPISEHNRLYWYRQTLGQGPEFLTYFQNEAQLEKSRLLSDRFSAERPKGSFSTLEIQRTEQGDSAMYLCASSFGSNYEQYFGPGTRLTVT.

Only a few counts were recorded for this clone. The J gene is TRBJ2-1, the V gene TRBV6-5, with unresolved D. There are 14 residues in the CDR3. CDR1 and CDR2 (germline): MNHEY, SVGAGI. Between the trimmed V and J ends, which lost 2 bases and 7 bases, there was a span of 12 bases. CDR3 DNA sequence: TGTGCCAGCAGTTACGACCCCCTAGGGAATGAGCAGTTCTTC. It yields the protein CASSYDPLGNEQFF.

The V and J genes are TRBV29-1 and TRBJ1-1; D is unresolved. The V gene's germline CDR1 is SQVTM and CDR2 ANQGSEA. V lost 3 bases and J 9 bases, leaving 14 bases between the germline ends. The length of the CDR3 is 12 residues. The CDR3 loop is CSVEGWLGKAFF. The DNA for the CDR3 is TGCAGCGTTGAGGGGTGGTTGGGGAAAGCTTTCTTT.

The J gene is TRBJ1-1, the V gene TRBV19; 7 nucleotides match TRBD1. The trim removed 6 bases at V and 4 bases at J, leaving 5 bases unmatched. In germline, CDR1 is LNHDA, CDR2 SQIVND (reference sequence). The CDR3 is 13 residues long. The CDR3 region has the DNA TGTGCCAGTAGAACCGGGACAGTCACTGAAGCTTTCTTT. It yields the protein CASRTGTVTEAFF.

J is TRBJ2-7 and V is TRBV7-8; tentatively, D is TRBD1 or TRBD2 (7 bases each). The CDR3 is made up of 15 amino acids. Germline V gene lookup returns CDR1 SGHVS and CDR2 FQNEAQ. V lost 5 bases and J 0 bases, leaving 14 bases between the germline ends. The CDR3 sequence: CASSAGGDHSYEQYF. CDR3 nucleotides: TGTGCCAGCAGCGCAGGGGGGGATCACTCCTACGAGCAGTACTTC.

The rearrangement uses TRBV7-9 and TRBJ2-6; D not resolved. CDR3 length: 15 amino acids. The germline V gene has CDR1 SEHNR and CDR2 FQNEAQ (reference sequence). Trimming removed 8 bases from V and 1 base from J, with 12 bases in between. The DNA of the CDR3 is TGTGCCAGCTGGTCTTTATGGTCTGGGGCCAACGTCCTGACTTTC. It codes for CASWSLWSGANVLTF.

The V and J genes are TRBV5-1 and TRBJ1-1; tentatively, D is TRBD1 (5 bases). The CDR3 loop spans 14 amino acids. Trimming shortened V by 3 bases and J by 0 bases, and 9 bases separated the two germline ends. Per the germline V gene, CDR1 is SGHRS and CDR2 is YFSETQ. In DNA form, the CDR3 reads TGCGCCAGCAGCTATGGGACTATGAACACTGAAGCTTTCTTT. It encodes CASSYGTMNTEAFF.

The CDR3 DNA follows: TGTGCCAGCAGCTTTGCAGGGGGCGAGCAGTACTTC. Protein sequence: CASSFAGGEQYF. The gene calls are TRBV7-9 and TRBJ2-7; 7 positions match TRBD1. The CDR3 contains 12 residues. J gave up 6 bases and V 3 bases, and 2 bases lay outside the gene matches. Per the germline V gene, CDR1 is SEHNR and CDR2 is FQNEAQ (reference sequence).

The genes are TRBV27 and TRBJ2-7; 9 bases fit TRBD1. The J segment lost 2 bases and the V segment lost 3 bases, leaving 2 bases of the junction unmatched. CDR1 and CDR2 (germline): MNHEY, SMNVEV (reference sequence). This CDR3 comprises 14 residues. The CDR3 reads CASSFGQGTYEQYF. In DNA form, the CDR3 reads TGTGCCAGCAGTTTTGGACAGGGGACCTACGAGCAGTACTTC.

V is TRBV11-2 and J is TRBJ2-1; maybe TRBD2 (5 bases). The germline CDR1 and CDR2 sequences are SGHAT and FQNNGV. CDR3 size: 15 residues. Trimming shortened V by 1 base and J by 3 bases, and 10 bases separated the two germline ends. The CDR3 protein is CASSLAPSFYNEQFF. Written as DNA, the CDR3 is TGTGCCAGCAGCTTAGCCCCTAGCTTCTACAATGAGCAGTTCTTC.

V usage is TRBV4-2 and J usage is TRBJ2-7; 10 bases are shared with TRBD2. Germline values: CDR1 LGHNA, CDR2 YNFKEQ. The CDR3 is 17 residues long. The V segment lost 0 bases and the J segment 7 bases; nucleotides outside the gene matches: 12. The CDR3 loop reads CASSQDFAAGGPEEQYF. In DNA, the CDR3 is TGTGCCAGCAGCCAAGATTTTGCAGCGGGGGGGCCGGAAGAGCAGTACTTC.

Regarding this clone: Other DNA sequences in this sample translate to the same CDR3. The chain joins TRBV4-1 to TRBJ2-7, with TRBD2 matching 10 bases. J was trimmed by 1 base and V by 0 bases; bases with no gene match: 3. This CDR3 comprises 16 residues. Germline V gene sequence: CDR1 MGHRA, CDR2 YSYEKL. For the CDR3, the DNA is TGCGCCAGCAGCCAAGAGTTAGCGGGGGGATCCTACGAGCAGTACTTC. As protein: CASSQELAGGSYEQYF.

The genes are TRBV29-1 and TRBJ2-7; 9 nucleotides align to TRBD1. The CDR3 is 14 amino acids. The germline V gene encodes CDR1 SQVTM and CDR2 ANQGSEA. V lost 0 bases to trimming and J lost 3 bases; unmatched junction nucleotides: 3. The CDR3 loop is CSVEEGTGLYEQYF. DNA of the CDR3: TGCAGCGTTGAAGAAGGGACAGGGCTCTACGAGCAGTACTTC.

The J gene is TRBJ2-1, the V gene TRBV13; tentative D call: TRBD1 (5 bases). The V gene's germline CDR1 is PRHDT and CDR2 FYEKMQ (reference sequence). Trimming took off 3 bases at V and 3 bases at J, with 9 bases between the two ends. The CDR3 is 14 residues long. The CDR3, as DNA: TGTGCCAGCAGCTTTGCTGACAGCTACAATGAGCAGTTCTTC. It is translated as CASSFADSYNEQFF.